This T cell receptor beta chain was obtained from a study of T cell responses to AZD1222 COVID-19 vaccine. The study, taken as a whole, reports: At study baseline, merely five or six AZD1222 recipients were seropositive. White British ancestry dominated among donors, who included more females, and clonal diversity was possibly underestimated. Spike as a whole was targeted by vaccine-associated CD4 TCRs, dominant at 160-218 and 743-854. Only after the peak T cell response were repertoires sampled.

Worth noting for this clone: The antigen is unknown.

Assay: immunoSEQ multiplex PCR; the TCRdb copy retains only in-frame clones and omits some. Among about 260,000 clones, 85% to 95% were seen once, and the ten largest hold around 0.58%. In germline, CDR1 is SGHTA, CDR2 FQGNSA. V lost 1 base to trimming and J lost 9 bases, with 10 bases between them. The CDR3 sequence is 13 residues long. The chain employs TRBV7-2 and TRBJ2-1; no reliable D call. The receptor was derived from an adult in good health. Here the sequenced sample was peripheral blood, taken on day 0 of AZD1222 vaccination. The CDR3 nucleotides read TGTGCCAGCAGCTTAGTGGTGGGGTCTGAGCAGTTCTTC. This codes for CASSLVVGSEQFF.